This T cell receptor (beta chain) came from a study of technical replicates of blood from a handful of donors. Germline V gene data show CDR1 as SGHDN and CDR2 as FVKESK. The V gene end was trimmed by 4 bases and the J gene end by 6 bases; junction bases not matched to a gene: 5. CDR3 size: 13 residues. The protocol was immunoSEQ multiplex PCR, while the TCRdb copy is restricted to in-frame clones and leaves out a portion. Altogether about 58,000 clones are present, 90% to 95% being singletons, with the ten largest covering about 3.9%. Material for sequencing was PBMCs. The origin of this receptor is a human donor in good health. Some clones in this sample may be carry-over from other donors' samples. The chain joins TRBV14 to TRBJ2-7, with TRBD1 identical over 8 bases. This CDR3 reads CASSPTGAGEQYF. DNA for the CDR3: TGTGCCAGCAGCCCGACAGGGGCGGGCGAGCAGTACTTC.